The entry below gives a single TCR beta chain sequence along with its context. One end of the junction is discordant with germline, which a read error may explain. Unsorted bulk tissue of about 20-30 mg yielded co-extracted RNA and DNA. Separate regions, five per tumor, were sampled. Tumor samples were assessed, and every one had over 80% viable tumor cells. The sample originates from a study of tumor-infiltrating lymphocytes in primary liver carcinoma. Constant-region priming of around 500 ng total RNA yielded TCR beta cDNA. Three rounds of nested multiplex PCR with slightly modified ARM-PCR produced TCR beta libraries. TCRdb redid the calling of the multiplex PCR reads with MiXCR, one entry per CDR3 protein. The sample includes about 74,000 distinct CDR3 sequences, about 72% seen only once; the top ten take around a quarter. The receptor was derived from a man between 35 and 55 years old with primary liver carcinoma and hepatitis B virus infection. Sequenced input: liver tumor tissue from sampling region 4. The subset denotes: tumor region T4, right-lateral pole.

CDR3 residues: CASSLLGAYNERFF. The CDR3 DNA reads TGTGCCAGCAGCCTTCTGGGGGCCTACAATGAGCGGTTCTTC. This rearrangement joins TRBV7-9 to TRBJ2-1, with D maybe TRBD1 (6 bases). Germline V gene data show CDR1 as SEHNR and CDR2 as FQNEAQ (reference sequence). The CDR3 sequence is 14 residues long.